This entry lists 8 T cell receptor beta chains sequenced from one sample in a study of cytomegalovirus exposure and HLA in healthy donors. Libraries were prepared by immunoSEQ multiplex PCR; TCRdb keeps only in-frame clonotypes and omits some of them. Among some 130,000 clones listed, 82% were seen once. The sample comprised PBMCs. The origin of the receptors is a man aged 25 to 40 in good health and CMV-seropositive.

The chain is built from TRBV6-6 and TRBJ1-2, with TRBD1 identical over 10 bases. Germline-derived CDR1 and CDR2 are MNHNY and SVGAGI (reference sequence). After removal of 2 bases from V and 7 bases from J, the junction contained 4 bases not matched to a gene. The CDR3 sequence is 14 residues long. The CDR3 loop is CASSYQDRGSGYTF. In DNA form, the CDR3 reads TGTGCCAGCAGTTACCAGGACAGGGGGTCTGGCTACACCTTC.

The rearrangement joins TRBV9 to TRBJ1-1; D gene ambiguous. The CDR3 contains 14 residues. V dropped 0 bases and J dropped 4 bases, with 10 bases sitting between them. The V gene's germline CDR1 is SGDLS and CDR2 YYNGEE. The CDR3 loop is CASSVEPLSTEAFF. In DNA, the CDR3 is TGTGCCAGCAGCGTAGAGCCCCTGTCCACTGAAGCTTTCTTT.

The chain is built from TRBV10-3 and TRBJ1-3; D not certain. The V gene lost 5 bases and the J gene lost 0 bases, with 17 bases spanning the gap. Germline-derived CDR1 and CDR2 are ENHRY and SYGVKD. CDR3 length: 17 amino acids. The CDR3 spells CAISPSRTESSGNTIYF. For the CDR3, the DNA is TGTGCCATCAGTCCTTCCCGGACTGAGAGCTCTGGAAACACCATATATTTT.

The rearrangement joins TRBV7-9 to TRBJ1-5; possibly TRBD1 for D (6 bases). V was trimmed by 3 bases and J by 10 bases, leaving 13 bases between them. There are 13 residues in the CDR3. Per germline, CDR1 SEHNR and CDR2 FQNEAQ (reference sequence). Here the CDR3 reads CASSFGTSRPQHF. CDR3 nucleotide sequence: TGTGCCAGCAGCTTTGGGACATCCCGTCCCCAGCATTTT.

This clone was detected only a few times. This sequence joins TRBV12-5 and TRBJ1-2; TRBD1 might be the D (5 bases). CDR1 is LGHNT, CDR2 FRNRAP, per germline. The CDR3 has 14 residues. V was cut by 3 bases and J by 6 bases, with 14 bases left in between. The CDR3 spells CASGFAAGRDGYTF. CDR3 DNA: TGTGCTAGTGGTTTCGCGGCAGGGAGGGATGGCTACACCTTC.

The J gene is TRBJ2-2, the V gene TRBV11-2; weak D call: TRBD1 (6 bases). V lost 3 bases, J lost 1 base, and 9 bases lay in between. Germline CDR1 SGHAT, CDR2 FQNNGV. The CDR3 spans 15 residues. The DNA for the CDR3 is TGTGCCAGCAGCTTTGGGGACAAGAACACCGGGGAGCTGTTTTTT. Translated: CASSFGDKNTGELFF. Variable domain in full (rest from reference TRBV11-2 and TRBJ2-2): EAGVAQSPRYKIIEKRQSVAFWCNPISGHATLYWYQQILGQGPKLLIQFQNNGVVDDSQLPKDRFSAERLKGVDSTLKIQPAKLEDSAVYLCASSFGDKNTGELFFGEGSRLTVL.

The V call is TRBV7-9, the J call TRBJ2-5, with D tentatively TRBD1 (5 bases). Trimming left V 0 bases short and J 1 base short, with 18 bases between. CDR1 is SEHNR and CDR2 is FQNEAQ in the germline V gene (reference sequence). This CDR3 comprises 18 residues. CDR3 sequence: CASSLARATTTAQETQYF. CDR3 DNA sequence: TGTGCCAGCAGCTTAGCAAGAGCCACAACGACAGCCCAAGAGACCCAGTACTTC.

This clone showed up just a few times. The chain links TRBV6-5 to TRBJ1-6; D gene ambiguous. The V end was cut by 6 bases, the J end by 7 bases, with 7 bases between. The CDR3 consists of 12 residues. From germline, CDR1 is MNHEY and CDR2 SVGAGI. CDR3 in DNA: TGTGCCAGCAGAAAAGAGAATTCACCCCTCCACTTT. Protein product: CASRKENSPLHF.